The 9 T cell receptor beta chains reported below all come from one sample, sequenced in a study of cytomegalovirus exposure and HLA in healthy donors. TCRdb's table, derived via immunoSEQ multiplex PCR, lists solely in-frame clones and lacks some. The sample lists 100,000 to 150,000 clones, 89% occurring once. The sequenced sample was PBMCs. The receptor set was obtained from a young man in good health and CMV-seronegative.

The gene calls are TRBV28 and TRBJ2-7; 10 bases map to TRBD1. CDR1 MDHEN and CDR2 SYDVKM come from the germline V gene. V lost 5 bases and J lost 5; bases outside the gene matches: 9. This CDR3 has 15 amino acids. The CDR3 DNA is TGTGCCAGCAGTCGTCCCGGGACAGGGGACCACGAGCAGTACTTC. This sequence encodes CASSRPGTGDHEQYF. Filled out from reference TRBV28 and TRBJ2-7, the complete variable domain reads DVKVTQSSRYLVKRTGEKVFLECVQDMDHENMFWYRQDPGLGLRLIYFSYDVKMKEKGDIPEGYSVSREKKERFSLILESASTNQTSMYLCASSRPGTGDHEQYFGPGTRLTVT.

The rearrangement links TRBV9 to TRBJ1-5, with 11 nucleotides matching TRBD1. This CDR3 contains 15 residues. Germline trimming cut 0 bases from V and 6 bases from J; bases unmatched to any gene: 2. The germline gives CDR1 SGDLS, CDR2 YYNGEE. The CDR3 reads CASSVGTGGGQPQHF. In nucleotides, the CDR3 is TGTGCCAGCAGCGTAGGGACAGGGGGCGGTCAGCCCCAGCATTTT.

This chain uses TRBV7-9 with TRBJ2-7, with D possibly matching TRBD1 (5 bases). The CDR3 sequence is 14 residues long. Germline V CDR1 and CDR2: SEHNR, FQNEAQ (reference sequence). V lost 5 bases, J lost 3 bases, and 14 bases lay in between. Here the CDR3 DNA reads TGTGCCAGCAGCCCCAGGGATTTGTACTACGAGCAGTACTTC. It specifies CASSPRDLYYEQYF.

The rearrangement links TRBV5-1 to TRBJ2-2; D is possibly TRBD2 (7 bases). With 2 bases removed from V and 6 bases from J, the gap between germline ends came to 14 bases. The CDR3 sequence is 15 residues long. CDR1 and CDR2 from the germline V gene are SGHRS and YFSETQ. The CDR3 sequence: CASSLQGGSAGELFF. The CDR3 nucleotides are TGCGCCAGCAGCTTACAGGGAGGGTCTGCCGGGGAGCTGTTTTTT.

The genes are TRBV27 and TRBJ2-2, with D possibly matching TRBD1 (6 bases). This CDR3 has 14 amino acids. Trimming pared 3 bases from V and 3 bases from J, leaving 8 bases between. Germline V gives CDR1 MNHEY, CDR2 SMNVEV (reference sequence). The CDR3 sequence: CASSFGGDTGELFF. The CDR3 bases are TGTGCCAGCAGTTTTGGGGGCGACACCGGGGAGCTGTTTTTT.

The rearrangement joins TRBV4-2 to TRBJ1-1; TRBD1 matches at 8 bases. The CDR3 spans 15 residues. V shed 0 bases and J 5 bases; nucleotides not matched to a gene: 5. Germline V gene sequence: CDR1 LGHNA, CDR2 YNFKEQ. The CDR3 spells CASSQEFRGLTEAFF. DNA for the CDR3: TGTGCCAGCAGCCAAGAGTTCAGGGGGCTTACTGAAGCTTTCTTT.

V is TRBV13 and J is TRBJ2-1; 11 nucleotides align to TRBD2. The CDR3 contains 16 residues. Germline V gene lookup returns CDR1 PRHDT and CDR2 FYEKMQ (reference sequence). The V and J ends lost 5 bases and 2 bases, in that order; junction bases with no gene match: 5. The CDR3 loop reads CASSIVAGGPYNEQFF. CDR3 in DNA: TGTGCCAGCAGCATAGTAGCGGGGGGGCCCTACAATGAGCAGTTCTTC.

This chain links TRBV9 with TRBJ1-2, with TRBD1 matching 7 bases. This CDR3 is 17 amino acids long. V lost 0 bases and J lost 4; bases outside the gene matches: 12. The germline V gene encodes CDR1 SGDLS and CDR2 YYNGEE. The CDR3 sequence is CASSVVARGAPIYGYTF. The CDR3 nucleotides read TGTGCCAGCAGCGTAGTAGCCAGGGGGGCACCGATCTATGGCTACACCTTC.

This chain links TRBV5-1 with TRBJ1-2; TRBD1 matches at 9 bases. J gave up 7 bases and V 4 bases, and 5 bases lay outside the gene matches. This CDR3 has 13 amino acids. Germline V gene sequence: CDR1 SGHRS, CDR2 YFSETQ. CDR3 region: CASSPGTGSGYTF. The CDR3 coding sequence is TGCGCCAGCAGCCCCGGGACAGGGAGTGGCTACACCTTC.